This is a list of T cell receptor beta chains from one sample in a study of OX40 agonist ivuxolimab in advanced cancers. Sequenced by immunoSEQ multiplex PCR; TCRdb stores in-frame clones only, minus some. Among 50,000 to 75,000 clones, 70% to 90% were seen once, and the ten largest hold less than 2%. This specimen was CD4+ or CD8+ T cells sorted from blood, taken in a trial of the OX40 agonist ivuxolimab. The receptors stem from an adult with an advanced solid tumor such as melanoma, head and neck, liver or kidney cancer. Each CDR3 is given with its conserved first and last residue. The D gene is left open where the match is weak. A row's size may be missing; if present it is once, few, many or a size class.

d_call: TRBD1
j_call: TRBJ2-2
v_call: TRBV9
clone_size: once
cdr3_aa: CASSGVGTGYPGELFF
cdr3_nt: TGTGCCAGCAGCGGGGTCGGGACAGGGTACCCCGGGGAGCTGTTTTTT

d_call: .
j_call: TRBJ2-7
v_call: TRBV7-2
clone_size: .
cdr3_aa: CASSPGAGGEQYF
cdr3_nt: TGTGCCAGCAGCCCCGGAGCTGGGGGCGAGCAGTACTTC

d_call: TRBD1
j_call: TRBJ2-2
v_call: TRBV11-3
clone_size: .
cdr3_aa: CASSLGAGGRKLFF
cdr3_nt: TGTGCCAGCAGCTTAGGAGCAGGGGGCAGGAAGCTGTTTTTT

d_call: .
j_call: TRBJ2-1
v_call: TRBV6-5
clone_size: .
cdr3_aa: CASRSPMVAKQFF
cdr3_nt: TGTGCCAGCAGGTCCCCTATGGTGGCGAAGCAGTTCTTC

d_call: TRBD1
j_call: TRBJ1-2
v_call: TRBV6-5
clone_size: .
cdr3_aa: CASSSPGQGAGYTF
cdr3_nt: TGTGCCAGCAGTTCCCCGGGACAGGGTGCGGGCTACACCTTC

d_call: .
j_call: TRBJ2-1
v_call: TRBV20-1
clone_size: .
cdr3_aa: CSAPGPNEQFF
cdr3_nt: TGCAGTGCACCGGGACCCAATGAGCAGTTCTTC

d_call: .
j_call: TRBJ1-2
v_call: TRBV21-1
clone_size: .
cdr3_aa: CASSLEDRGAVNYGYTF
cdr3_nt: TGTGCCAGCAGTCTTGAGGACAGGGGGGCCGTAAACTATGGCTACACCTTC

d_call: .
j_call: TRBJ2-2
v_call: TRBV5-1
clone_size: .
cdr3_aa: CASSLGQYTGELFF
cdr3_nt: TGCGCCAGCAGCTTGGGACAGTACACCGGGGAGCTGTTTTTT

d_call: TRBD1
j_call: TRBJ1-6
v_call: TRBV6-1
clone_size: .
cdr3_aa: CASSDLTGNSPLHF
cdr3_nt: TGTGCCAGCAGTGACCTGACAGGGAATTCACCCCTCCACTTT

d_call: .
j_call: TRBJ2-2
v_call: TRBV11-3
clone_size: .
cdr3_aa: CASSPGHRNTGELFF
cdr3_nt: TGTGCCAGCAGCCCGGGACATAGGAACACCGGGGAGCTGTTTTTT

d_call: .
j_call: TRBJ2-5
v_call: TRBV7-8
clone_size: .
cdr3_aa: CASSLVETQYF
cdr3_nt: TGTGCCAGCAGCTTGGTGGAGACCCAGTACTTC

d_call: TRBD1
j_call: TRBJ2-5
v_call: TRBV6-1
clone_size: .
cdr3_aa: CASTRQGGETQYF
cdr3_nt: TGTGCCAGCACCCGACAGGGTGGGGAGACCCAGTACTTC

d_call: TRBD1
j_call: TRBJ2-1
v_call: TRBV4-1
clone_size: once
cdr3_aa: CASSQGGTGGDEQFF
cdr3_nt: TGCGCCAGCAGCCAAGGAGGCACAGGGGGCGATGAGCAGTTCTTC

d_call: .
j_call: TRBJ2-1
v_call: TRBV21-1
clone_size: .
cdr3_aa: CASSRISTGPSSYNEQFF
cdr3_nt: TGTGCCAGCAGCAGAATATCGACAGGGCCCAGCTCCTACAATGAGCAGTTCTTC

d_call: .
j_call: TRBJ1-5
v_call: TRBV16
clone_size: .
cdr3_aa: CASSQSRGAIQPQHF
cdr3_nt: TGTGCCAGCAGCCAATCGCGAGGGGCTATTCAGCCCCAGCATTTT

d_call: .
j_call: TRBJ2-6
v_call: TRBV13
clone_size: .
cdr3_aa: CASSLSGANVLTF
cdr3_nt: TGTGCCAGCAGCTTATCTGGGGCCAACGTCCTGACTTTC

d_call: .
j_call: TRBJ2-2
v_call: TRBV7-3
clone_size: .
cdr3_aa: CASSPRSNGELFF
cdr3_nt: TGTGCCAGCAGCCCCCGGAGTAACGGGGAGCTGTTTTTT

d_call: .
j_call: TRBJ2-7
v_call: TRBV6-5
clone_size: .
cdr3_aa: CASRGGQGANEQYF
cdr3_nt: TGTGCCAGCAGGGGGGGGCAGGGGGCCAACGAGCAGTACTTC

d_call: .
j_call: TRBJ2-4
v_call: TRBV4-3
clone_size: few
cdr3_aa: CASSQEYRGKNIQYF
cdr3_nt: TGCGCCAGCAGCCAAGAGTATAGGGGTAAAAACATTCAGTACTTC

d_call: .
j_call: TRBJ1-4
v_call: TRBV4-3
clone_size: once
cdr3_aa: CASSYDGTNEKLFF
cdr3_nt: TGCGCCAGCAGCTACGACGGAACTAATGAAAAACTGTTTTTT

d_call: TRBD1
j_call: TRBJ2-5
v_call: TRBV2
clone_size: .
cdr3_aa: CASGQGPETQYF
cdr3_nt: TGTGCCAGTGGACAGGGACCAGAGACCCAGTACTTC

d_call: TRBD1
j_call: TRBJ1-6
v_call: TRBV25-1
clone_size: .
cdr3_aa: CASSTGTGVSPLHF
cdr3_nt: TGTGCCAGCAGCACCGGGACAGGGGTGTCACCCCTCCACTTT

d_call: TRBD2
j_call: TRBJ2-1
v_call: TRBV7-3
clone_size: once
cdr3_aa: CASSLIASGTEQFF
cdr3_nt: TGTGCCAGCAGCTTAATTGCTAGCGGGACGGAGCAGTTCTTC

d_call: .
j_call: TRBJ2-7
v_call: TRBV6-5
clone_size: .
cdr3_aa: CASQGRSKYEQYF
cdr3_nt: TGTGCCAGCCAGGGGCGCTCCAAATACGAGCAGTACTTC

d_call: TRBD2
j_call: TRBJ2-1
v_call: TRBV19
clone_size: .
cdr3_aa: CASSMGLAGAYNEQFF
cdr3_nt: TGTGCCAGTAGTATGGGACTAGCGGGCGCCTACAATGAGCAGTTCTTC

d_call: .
j_call: TRBJ1-5
v_call: TRBV18
clone_size: once
cdr3_aa: CASSPAGSYQPQHF
cdr3_nt: TGTGCCAGCTCACCAGCAGGGAGCTATCAGCCCCAGCATTTT

d_call: TRBD2
j_call: TRBJ2-1
v_call: TRBV6-4
clone_size: .
cdr3_aa: CASSRGGAEQFF
cdr3_nt: TGTGCCAGCAGCCGGGGGGGTGCTGAGCAGTTCTTC

d_call: .
j_call: TRBJ2-3
v_call: TRBV29-1
clone_size: .
cdr3_aa: CSVEADTDTQYF
cdr3_nt: TGCAGCGTTGAAGCTGACACAGATACGCAGTATTTT

d_call: .
j_call: TRBJ1-2
v_call: TRBV5-6
clone_size: .
cdr3_aa: CASSLKSGEIYGYTF
cdr3_nt: TGTGCCAGCAGCTTGAAGTCGGGTGAAATCTATGGCTACACCTTC

d_call: .
j_call: TRBJ2-6
v_call: TRBV7-2
clone_size: .
cdr3_aa: CASSSTLAAGANVLTF
cdr3_nt: TGTGCCAGCAGCTCGACGCTGGCCGCTGGGGCCAACGTCCTGACTTTC

d_call: TRBD1
j_call: TRBJ1-3
v_call: TRBV6-4
clone_size: .
cdr3_aa: CASKRQGATGNTIYF
cdr3_nt: TGTGCCAGCAAACGTCAGGGGGCGACTGGAAACACCATATATTTT

d_call: .
j_call: TRBJ2-3
v_call: TRBV5-1
clone_size: .
cdr3_aa: CASMGADTQYF
cdr3_nt: TGCGCCAGCATGGGCGCAGATACGCAGTATTTT

d_call: TRBD1
j_call: TRBJ1-1
v_call: TRBV10-3
clone_size: .
cdr3_aa: CASAGQGNTEAFF
cdr3_nt: TGTGCCAGTGCTGGACAGGGGAACACTGAAGCTTTCTTT

d_call: TRBD2
j_call: TRBJ2-1
v_call: TRBV7-2
clone_size: .
cdr3_aa: CASSSLPSRTSVGNEQFF
cdr3_nt: TGTGCCAGCAGCTCACTCCCCTCCCGGACTAGCGTGGGCAATGAGCAGTTCTTC

d_call: .
j_call: TRBJ1-3
v_call: TRBV6-6
clone_size: .
cdr3_aa: CATSGQGGNTIYF
cdr3_nt: TGTGCCACTTCGGGGCAGGGTGGAAACACCATATATTTT

d_call: .
j_call: TRBJ2-6
v_call: TRBV5-1
clone_size: .
cdr3_aa: CASSLVQGTLSGANVLTF
cdr3_nt: TGCGCCAGCAGCTTGGTACAGGGAACCCTCTCTGGGGCCAACGTCCTGACTTTC

d_call: TRBD1
j_call: TRBJ1-3
v_call: TRBV7-9
clone_size: .
cdr3_aa: CASSYLLGQGNNTIYF
cdr3_nt: TGTGCCAGCAGCTATCTATTGGGACAGGGTAATAACACCATATATTTT

d_call: TRBD2
j_call: TRBJ2-1
v_call: TRBV11-3
clone_size: .
cdr3_aa: CASSLELAGTNEQFF
cdr3_nt: TGTGCCAGCAGCTTAGAACTAGCGGGAACCAATGAGCAGTTCTTC

d_call: TRBD1
j_call: TRBJ2-1
v_call: TRBV6-1
clone_size: .
cdr3_aa: CASSNSQGVHEQFF
cdr3_nt: TGTGCCAGCAGTAATTCACAGGGGGTCCATGAGCAGTTCTTC

d_call: .
j_call: TRBJ2-1
v_call: TRBV6-5
clone_size: .
cdr3_aa: CASTPFTNSYNEQFF
cdr3_nt: TGTGCCAGCACCCCGTTCACAAACTCCTACAATGAGCAGTTCTTC

d_call: TRBD1
j_call: TRBJ1-5
v_call: TRBV5-1
clone_size: .
cdr3_aa: CASSLGTENQPQHF
cdr3_nt: TGCGCCAGCAGCCTGGGGACAGAAAATCAGCCCCAGCATTTT

d_call: .
j_call: TRBJ2-1
v_call: TRBV14
clone_size: .
cdr3_aa: CASSQDSIAGANEQFF
cdr3_nt: TGTGCCAGCAGCCAAGATAGCATTGCTGGGGCCAATGAGCAGTTCTTC

d_call: .
j_call: TRBJ1-1
v_call: TRBV28
clone_size: .
cdr3_aa: CASYPLGLEAEAFF
cdr3_nt: TGTGCCAGCTATCCCCTAGGGCTCGAGGCTGAAGCTTTCTTT

d_call: .
j_call: TRBJ1-1
v_call: TRBV19
clone_size: .
cdr3_aa: CASSPGVYTEAFF
cdr3_nt: TGTGCCAGCTCCCCCGGGGTGTACACTGAAGCTTTCTTT

d_call: TRBD1
j_call: TRBJ1-5
v_call: TRBV28
clone_size: .
cdr3_aa: CASSFPLTGAQPQHF
cdr3_nt: TGTGCCAGCAGTTTCCCCCTCACAGGGGCTCAGCCCCAGCATTTT

d_call: .
j_call: TRBJ1-5
v_call: TRBV5-8
clone_size: .
cdr3_aa: CASRLEWGFNSNQPQHF
cdr3_nt: TGTGCCAGCAGATTAGAGTGGGGATTCAATAGCAATCAGCCCCAGCATTTT

d_call: .
j_call: TRBJ2-2
v_call: TRBV5-4
clone_size: once
cdr3_aa: CASSLVYTANTGELFF
cdr3_nt: TGTGCCAGCAGCTTGGTTTACACGGCTAACACCGGGGAGCTGTTTTTT

d_call: .
j_call: TRBJ2-5
v_call: TRBV7-2
clone_size: .
cdr3_aa: CASSLVLETQYF
cdr3_nt: TGTGCCAGCAGCTTAGTCCTAGAGACCCAGTACTTC

d_call: .
j_call: TRBJ1-6
v_call: TRBV6-5
clone_size: .
cdr3_aa: CASSTRTENSPLHF
cdr3_nt: TGTGCCAGCAGTACCCGGACGGAAAATTCACCCCTCCACTTT

d_call: .
j_call: TRBJ1-2
v_call: TRBV7-9
clone_size: .
cdr3_aa: CASSFASFSASGYTF
cdr3_nt: TGTGCCAGCAGCTTCGCAAGCTTTTCGGCCTCGGGTTACACCTTC

d_call: TRBD1
j_call: TRBJ1-6
v_call: TRBV25-1
clone_size: few
cdr3_aa: CASSGQGGISSPLHF
cdr3_nt: TGTGCCAGCAGCGGACAGGGCGGTATTAGTTCACCCCTCCACTTT

d_call: .
j_call: TRBJ2-5
v_call: TRBV13
clone_size: .
cdr3_aa: CASGTAQETQYF
cdr3_nt: TGTGCCAGCGGGACTGCACAAGAGACCCAGTACTTC

d_call: .
j_call: TRBJ2-1
v_call: TRBV27
clone_size: .
cdr3_aa: CASNKLGHSRDNEQFF
cdr3_nt: TGTGCCAGCAATAAATTGGGTCACTCGCGGGACAATGAGCAGTTCTTC

d_call: .
j_call: TRBJ2-3
v_call: TRBV6-1
clone_size: few
cdr3_aa: CASSEVGGPDTQYF
cdr3_nt: TGTGCCAGCAGTGAAGTTGGGGGCCCAGATACGCAGTATTTT